This TCR beta chain was recovered during a study of T cells expressing NK-cell markers. For the study at large: Repertoires of TCR beta were obtained from T cells sorted as CD3+CD56+NKG2C+, CD3+CD56+NKG2C- and CD3+CD56-NKG2C+. Study-level results: No clear determination of HCMV specificity was made for expanded NKG2C+ T cell clones. These clonotypes, the leaders elsewhere, also led the CD3+CD56-NKG2C+ fraction in a handful of donors.

As to this clonotype: Its matching antigen is unknown.

cDNA encoding TCR beta was synthesized via 5'RACE template switching incorporating UMIs. TCRdb reprocessed the 5' RACE reads and keeps a single row for each CDR3 protein, giving no DNA. This table holds roughly 300,000 distinct CDR3 sequences. The sequence was collected from a woman between 18 and 69 years old in good health. Sequenced input: blood T cells: a sorted CD56 or NKG2C T cell subset, CD4+ or CD8+ T cells, or bulk PBMC T cells (not recorded which).

CDR3 sequence: CASSLASVGQITDTQYF. The gene calls are TRBV7-9 and TRBJ2-3; TCRdb selects TRBD1, and the lack of DNA leaves this call unchecked. Germline CDR1 SEHNR, CDR2 FQNEAQ (reference sequence). This CDR3 is built from 17 residues.